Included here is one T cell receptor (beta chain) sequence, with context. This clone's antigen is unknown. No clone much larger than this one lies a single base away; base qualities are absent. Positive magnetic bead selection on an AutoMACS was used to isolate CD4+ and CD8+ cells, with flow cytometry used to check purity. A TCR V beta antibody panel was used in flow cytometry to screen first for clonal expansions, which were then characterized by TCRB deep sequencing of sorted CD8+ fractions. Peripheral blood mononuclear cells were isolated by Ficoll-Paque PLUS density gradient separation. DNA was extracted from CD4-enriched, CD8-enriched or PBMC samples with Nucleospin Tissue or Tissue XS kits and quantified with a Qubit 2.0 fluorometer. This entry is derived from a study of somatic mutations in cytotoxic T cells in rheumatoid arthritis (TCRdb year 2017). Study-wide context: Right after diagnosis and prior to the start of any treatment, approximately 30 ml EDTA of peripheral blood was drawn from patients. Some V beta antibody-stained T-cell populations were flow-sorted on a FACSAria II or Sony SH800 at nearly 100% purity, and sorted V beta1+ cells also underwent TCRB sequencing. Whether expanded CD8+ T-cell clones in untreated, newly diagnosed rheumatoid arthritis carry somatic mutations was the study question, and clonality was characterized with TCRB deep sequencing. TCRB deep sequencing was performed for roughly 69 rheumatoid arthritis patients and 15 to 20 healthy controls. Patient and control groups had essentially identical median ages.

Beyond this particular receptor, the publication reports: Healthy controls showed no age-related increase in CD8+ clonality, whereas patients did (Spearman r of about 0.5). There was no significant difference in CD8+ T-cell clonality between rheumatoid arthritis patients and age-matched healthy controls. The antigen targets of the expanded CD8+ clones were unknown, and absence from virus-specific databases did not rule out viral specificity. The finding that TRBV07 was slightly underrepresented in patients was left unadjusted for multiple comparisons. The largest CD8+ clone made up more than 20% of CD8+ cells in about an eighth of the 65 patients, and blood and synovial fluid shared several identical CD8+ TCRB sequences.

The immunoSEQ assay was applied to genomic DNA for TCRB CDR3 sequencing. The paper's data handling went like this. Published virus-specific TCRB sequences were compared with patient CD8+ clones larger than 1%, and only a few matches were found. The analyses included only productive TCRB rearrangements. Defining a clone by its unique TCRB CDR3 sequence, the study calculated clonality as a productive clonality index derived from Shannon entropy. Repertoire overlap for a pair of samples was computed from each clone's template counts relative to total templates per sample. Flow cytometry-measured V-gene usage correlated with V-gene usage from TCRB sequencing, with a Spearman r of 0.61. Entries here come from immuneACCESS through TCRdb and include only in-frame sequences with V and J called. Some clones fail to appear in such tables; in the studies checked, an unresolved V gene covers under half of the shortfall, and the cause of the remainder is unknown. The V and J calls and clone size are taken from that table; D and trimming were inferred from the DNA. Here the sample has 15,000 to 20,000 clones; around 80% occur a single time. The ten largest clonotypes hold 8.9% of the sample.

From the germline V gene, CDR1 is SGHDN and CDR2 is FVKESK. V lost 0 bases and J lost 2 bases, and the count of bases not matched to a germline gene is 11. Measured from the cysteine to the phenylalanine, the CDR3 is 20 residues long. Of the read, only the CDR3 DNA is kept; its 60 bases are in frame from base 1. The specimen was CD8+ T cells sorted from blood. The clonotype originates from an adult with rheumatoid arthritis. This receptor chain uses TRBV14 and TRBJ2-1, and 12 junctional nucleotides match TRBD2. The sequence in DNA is TGTGCCAGCAGCCAAGATTGGGGAACTAGCGGGAGGAAGGCCTACAATGAGCAGTTCTTC. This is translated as CASSQDWGTSGRKAYNEQFF.